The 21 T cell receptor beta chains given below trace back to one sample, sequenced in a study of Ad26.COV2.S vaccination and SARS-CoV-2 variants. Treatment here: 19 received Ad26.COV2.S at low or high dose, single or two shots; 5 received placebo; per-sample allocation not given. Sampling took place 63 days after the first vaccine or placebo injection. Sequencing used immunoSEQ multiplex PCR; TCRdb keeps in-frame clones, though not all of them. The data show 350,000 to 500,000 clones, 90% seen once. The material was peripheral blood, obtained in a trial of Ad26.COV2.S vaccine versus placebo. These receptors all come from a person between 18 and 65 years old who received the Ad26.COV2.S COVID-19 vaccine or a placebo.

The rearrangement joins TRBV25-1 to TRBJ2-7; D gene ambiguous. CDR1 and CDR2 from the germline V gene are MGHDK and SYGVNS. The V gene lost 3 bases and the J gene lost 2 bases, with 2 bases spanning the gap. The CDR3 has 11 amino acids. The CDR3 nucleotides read TGTGCCAGCAGTGACACCTACGAGCAGTACTTC. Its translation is CASSDTYEQYF.

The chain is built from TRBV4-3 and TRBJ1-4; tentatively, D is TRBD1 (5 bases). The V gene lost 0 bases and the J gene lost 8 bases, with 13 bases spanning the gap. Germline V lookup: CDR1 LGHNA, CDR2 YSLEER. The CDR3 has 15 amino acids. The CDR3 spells CASSQDAGGGEKLFF. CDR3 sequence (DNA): TGCGCCAGCAGCCAAGATGCTGGGGGTGGAGAAAAACTGTTTTTT.

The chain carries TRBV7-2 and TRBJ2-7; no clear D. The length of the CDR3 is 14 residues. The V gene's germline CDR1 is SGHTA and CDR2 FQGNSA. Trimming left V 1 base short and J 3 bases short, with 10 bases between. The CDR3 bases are TGTGCCAGCAGCTTAGAGCCGAAGCTCTACGAGCAGTACTTC. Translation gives CASSLEPKLYEQYF.

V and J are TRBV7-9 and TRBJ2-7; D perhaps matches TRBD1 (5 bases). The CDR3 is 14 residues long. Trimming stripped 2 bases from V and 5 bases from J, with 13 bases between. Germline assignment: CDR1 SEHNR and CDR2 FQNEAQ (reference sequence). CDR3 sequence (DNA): TGTGCCAGCAGCTTAACAGGACCTAAGGACGAGCAGTACTTC. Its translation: CASSLTGPKDEQYF.

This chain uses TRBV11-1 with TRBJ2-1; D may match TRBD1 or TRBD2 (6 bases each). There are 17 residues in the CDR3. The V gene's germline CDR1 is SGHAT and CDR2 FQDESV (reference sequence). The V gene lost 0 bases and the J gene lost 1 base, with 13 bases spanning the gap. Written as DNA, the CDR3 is TGTGCCAGCAGCTTAGCGTCCCTAGGGGGGTCCTACAATGAGCAGTTCTTC. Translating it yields CASSLASLGGSYNEQFF.

The CDR3 spells CASAGSYEQYF. The CDR3 DNA is TGTGCCAGTGCGGGCTCCTACGAGCAGTACTTC. J is TRBJ2-7 and V is TRBV19; D possibly corresponds to TRBD2 (5 bases). V lost 8 bases and J 0 bases, leaving 5 bases between the germline ends. CDR3 length: 11 residues. The germline V gene encodes CDR1 LNHDA and CDR2 SQIVND (reference sequence).

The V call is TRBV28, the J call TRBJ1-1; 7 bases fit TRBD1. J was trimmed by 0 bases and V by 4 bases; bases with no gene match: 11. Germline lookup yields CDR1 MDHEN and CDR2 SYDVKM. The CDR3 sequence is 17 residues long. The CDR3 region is CASSSRETGLLNTEAFF. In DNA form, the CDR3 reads TGTGCCAGCAGTTCTCGAGAGACAGGGCTATTGAACACTGAAGCTTTCTTT.

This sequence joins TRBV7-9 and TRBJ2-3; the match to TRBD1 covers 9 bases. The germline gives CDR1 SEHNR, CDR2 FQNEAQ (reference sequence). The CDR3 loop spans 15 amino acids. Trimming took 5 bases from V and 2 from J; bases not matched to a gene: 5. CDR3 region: CASSARQGDTDTQYF. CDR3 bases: TGTGCCAGCAGCGCAAGACAGGGGGACACAGATACGCAGTATTTT.

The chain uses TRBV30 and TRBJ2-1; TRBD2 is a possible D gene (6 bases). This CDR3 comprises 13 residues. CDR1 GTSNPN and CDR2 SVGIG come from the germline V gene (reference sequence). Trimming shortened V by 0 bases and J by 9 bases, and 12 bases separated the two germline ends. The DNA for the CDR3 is TGTGCCTGGAGTGTAACGGGGGAGGCTGAGCAGTTCTTC. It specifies CAWSVTGEAEQFF.

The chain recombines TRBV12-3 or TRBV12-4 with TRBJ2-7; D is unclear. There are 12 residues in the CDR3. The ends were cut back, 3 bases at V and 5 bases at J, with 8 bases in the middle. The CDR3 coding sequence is TGTGCCAGCAGTTTGTGGAGCGACGAGCAGTACTTC. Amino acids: CASSLWSDEQYF.

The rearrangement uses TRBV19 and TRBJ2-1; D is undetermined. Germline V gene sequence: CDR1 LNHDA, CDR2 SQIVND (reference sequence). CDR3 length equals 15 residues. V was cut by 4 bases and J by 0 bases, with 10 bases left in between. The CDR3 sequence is CASSTLLSSYNEQFF. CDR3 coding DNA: TGTGCCAGTAGTACCTTGTTGAGCTCCTACAATGAGCAGTTCTTC.

The CDR3 DNA follows: TGCAGCGTTGGTGAGGTGGGAGGGACAACTCGGGGCCAAGAGACCCAGTACTTC. Its translation is CSVGEVGGTTRGQETQYF. The gene calls are TRBV29-1 and TRBJ2-5; D possibly corresponds to TRBD2 (7 bases). Germline V gene sequence: CDR1 SQVTM, CDR2 ANQGSEA. The germline V and J ends were trimmed by 4 bases and 1 base, with 25 bases remaining between them. There are 18 residues in the CDR3.

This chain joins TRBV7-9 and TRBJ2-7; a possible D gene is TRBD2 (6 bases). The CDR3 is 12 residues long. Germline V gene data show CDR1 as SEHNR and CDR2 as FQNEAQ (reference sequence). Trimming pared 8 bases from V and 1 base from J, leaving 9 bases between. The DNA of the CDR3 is TGTGCCAGCGGCCTAGCGTCCTACGAGCAGTACTTC. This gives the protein CASGLASYEQYF.

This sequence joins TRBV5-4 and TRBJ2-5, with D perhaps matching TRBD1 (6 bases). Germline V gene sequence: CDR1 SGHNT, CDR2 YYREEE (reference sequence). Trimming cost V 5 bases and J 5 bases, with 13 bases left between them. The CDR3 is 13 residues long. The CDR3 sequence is CASREQGRETQYF. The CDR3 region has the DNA TGTGCCAGCAGGGAACAGGGTCGGGAGACCCAGTACTTC.

The CDR3 here is CASSQDRAVQETQYF. CDR3 DNA: TGTGCCAGCAGCCAAGATAGAGCGGTACAAGAGACCCAGTACTTC. The rearrangement links TRBV3-1 (or the pseudogene TRBV3-2) to TRBJ2-5, with a weak D call TRBD2 (5 bases). With 0 bases removed from V and 2 bases from J, the gap between germline ends came to 10 bases. The CDR3 consists of 15 residues. Germline loops: CDR1 LGHDT, CDR2 YNNKEL (reference sequence).

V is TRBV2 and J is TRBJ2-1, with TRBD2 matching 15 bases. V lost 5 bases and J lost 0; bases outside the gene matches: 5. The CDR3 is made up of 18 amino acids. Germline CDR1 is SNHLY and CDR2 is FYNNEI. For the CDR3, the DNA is TGTGCCAGCAGTCGGACTAGCGGGAGGGCCATCTCCTACAATGAGCAGTTCTTC. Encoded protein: CASSRTSGRAISYNEQFF. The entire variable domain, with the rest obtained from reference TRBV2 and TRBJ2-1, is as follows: EPEVTQTPSHQVTQMGQEVILRCVPISNHLYFYWYRQILGQKVEFLVSFYNNEISEKSEIFDDQFSVERPDGSNFTLKIRSTKLEDSAMYFCASSRTSGRAISYNEQFFGPGTRLTVL.

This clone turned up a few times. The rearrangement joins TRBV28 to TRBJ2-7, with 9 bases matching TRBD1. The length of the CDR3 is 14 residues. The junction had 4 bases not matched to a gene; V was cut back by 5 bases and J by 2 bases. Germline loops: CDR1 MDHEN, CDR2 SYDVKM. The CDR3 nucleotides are TGTGCCAGCAGTAAGACAGGGGGAGCCTACGAGCAGTACTTC. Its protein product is CASSKTGGAYEQYF.

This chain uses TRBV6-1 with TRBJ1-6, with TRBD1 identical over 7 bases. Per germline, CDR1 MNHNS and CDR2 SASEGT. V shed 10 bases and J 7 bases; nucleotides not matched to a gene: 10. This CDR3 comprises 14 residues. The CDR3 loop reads CATDEVQGNSPLHF. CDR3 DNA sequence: TGTGCCACCGACGAGGTACAGGGGAATTCACCCCTCCACTTT.

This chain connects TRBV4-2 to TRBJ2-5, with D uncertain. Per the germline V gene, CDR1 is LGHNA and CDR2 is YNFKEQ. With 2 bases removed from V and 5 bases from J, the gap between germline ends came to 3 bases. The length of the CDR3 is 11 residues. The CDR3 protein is CASSQRETQYF. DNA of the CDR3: TGTGCCAGCAGCCAACGGGAGACCCAGTACTTC.

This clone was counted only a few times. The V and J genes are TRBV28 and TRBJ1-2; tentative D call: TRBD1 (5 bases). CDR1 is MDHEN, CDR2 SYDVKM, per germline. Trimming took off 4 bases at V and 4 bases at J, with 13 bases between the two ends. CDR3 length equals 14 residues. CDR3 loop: CASSSEGALYGYTF. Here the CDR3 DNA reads TGTGCCAGCAGTTCTGAAGGGGCTCTCTATGGCTACACCTTC.

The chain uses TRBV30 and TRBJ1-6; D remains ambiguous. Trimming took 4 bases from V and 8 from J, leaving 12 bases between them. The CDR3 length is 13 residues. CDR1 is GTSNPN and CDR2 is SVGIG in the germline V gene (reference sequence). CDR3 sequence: CAWTTGFDSPLHF. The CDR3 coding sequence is TGTGCCTGGACCACGGGGTTCGATTCACCCCTCCACTTT.